These 5 T cell receptor beta chains came from one sample sequenced in a study of cytomegalovirus exposure and HLA in healthy donors. The primer mix had 60 Vbeta and 13 Jbeta primers. Sequencing was performed with immunoSEQ multiplex PCR; in TCRdb, only in-frame clones are kept and a portion is missing. The repertoire holds 100,000 or so clones, with around 80% as singletons. The sequenced sample was PBMCs. These receptors were collected from a woman aged 40-49 years in good health and CMV-seronegative.

This clone has only a few counts. The chain uses TRBV7-2 and TRBJ2-1; TRBD2 aligns across 13 bases. CDR1 is SGHTA and CDR2 is FQGNSA in the germline V gene. The ends lost 1 base at V and 7 bases at J; junction bases unmatched: 13. This CDR3 has 19 residues. The CDR3 DNA follows: TGTGCCAGCAGCTTAGTCGATCCGGGACTAGCGGGATGGGGGAATGAGCAGTTCTTC. Protein sequence: CASSLVDPGLAGWGNEQFF. The full variable domain, in which reference TRBV7-2 and TRBJ2-1 provide the parts outside the CDR3, is GAGVSQSPSNKVTEKGKDVELRCDPISGHTALYWYRQSLGQGLEFLIYFQGNSAPDKSGLPSDRFSAERTGGSVSTLTIQRTQQEDSAVYLCASSLVDPGLAGWGNEQFFGPGTRLTVL.

The chain recombines TRBV5-1 with TRBJ2-7; D is uncertain. Germline CDR1 SGHRS, CDR2 YFSETQ. The V end lost 4 bases, the J end lost 4 bases, and 12 bases lay between the germline ends. There are 13 residues in the CDR3. Written as DNA, the CDR3 is TGCGCCAGCAGCCCCTTTGGCGGTTACGAGCAGTACTTC. Amino acid sequence: CASSPFGGYEQYF. Using reference TRBV5-1 and TRBJ2-7 for the parts outside the CDR3, the full variable domain is KAGVTQTPRYLIKTRGQQVTLSCSPISGHRSVSWYQQTPGQGLQFLFEYFSETQRNKGNFPGRFSGRQFSNSRSEMNVSTLELGDSALYLCASSPFGGYEQYFGPGTRLTVT.

The V gene is TRBV5-6, the J gene TRBJ2-7, with 10 bases lining up with TRBD1. With V trimmed by 4 bases and J by 4 bases, 8 bases remained unmatched. CDR1 and CDR2 from the germline V gene are SGHDT and YYEEEE. CDR3 length: 15 residues. DNA of the CDR3: TGTGCCAGCAGCCCGGCGACAGGGGGCGATTACGAGCAGTACTTC. Protein product: CASSPATGGDYEQYF.

This clone has a handful of counts. Here the CDR3 DNA reads TGTGCCAGCAGTGAAGTAGCGGCGGGGCACACTGAAGCTTTCTTT. It specifies CASSEVAAGHTEAFF. V gene TRBV6-1 combines with J gene TRBJ1-1, with D possibly TRBD1 on 5 matching bases. Germline lookup yields CDR1 MNHNS and CDR2 SASEGT. Trimming stripped 1 base from V and 3 bases from J, with 12 bases between. The CDR3 is 15 residues long.

This clone was recorded once. The chain uses TRBV30 and TRBJ1-1, with D perhaps TRBD1 (6 bases). Germline CDR1 reads GTSNPN; CDR2 reads SVGIG (reference sequence). CDR3 length equals 12 residues. The germline V and J ends were trimmed by 6 bases and 1 base, with 9 bases remaining between them. CDR3 DNA sequence: TGTGCCTGTAGCAGGGGGAACACTGAAGCTTTCTTT. This sequence encodes CACSRGNTEAFF.